This TCR beta chain was retrieved from a study of neurological immune-mediated disorders (dated by TCRdb to the late 2010s). Regarding the study in general: Of the roughly 34 multiple sclerosis patients, around 30 had relapsing-remitting MS and 3 had secondary progressive MS. The roughly 100 TCR-beta libraries included longitudinal samples, technical triplicates and paired sorted CD4+ and CD8+ T-cell subsets alongside PBMC samples. The cohort was made up of 65 to 75 subjects, consisting of around 14 HAM/TSP patients, 35 or so multiple sclerosis patients and some 20 healthy controls. Peripheral blood TCR-beta repertoires from HTLV-I-associated myelopathy (HAM/TSP) patients, multiple sclerosis patients and healthy controls were compared by UMI-based sequencing.

The germline V gene sets CDR1 to MGHDK and CDR2 to SYGVNS. From its cysteine to its phenylalanine, the CDR3 spans 15 amino acids. Only CDR3 DNA is held: 45 bases, read in frame from base 1. Between the V and J ends, shortened by 5 bases and 8 bases respectively, the junction contains 22 bases. Libraries from unsorted PBMCs were made from 2 million PBMCs kept in RNAlater at -80 degrees C until RNA extraction. Multiple sclerosis patients were enrolled in a US clinical protocol under which disease progression was evaluated by magnetic resonance imaging. PBMCs were separated from peripheral blood using Ficoll-Hypaque density gradient centrifugation and then cryopreserved in liquid nitrogen. cDNA was synthesized by template-switch 5'RACE using a primer with a 10-nucleotide random unique molecular identifier that tagged each TCR transcript. Over 180 million TCR-beta sequences, covering 15-18 subjects, were produced in each sequencing run. The RNeasy kit was used to extract total RNA. TCR-beta VDJ regions were amplified with primers for the TCR constant region and the 5'RACE anchor, using the KAPA Real-time Library Amplification kit. A first PCR added sample indexes and Illumina adaptors, and a second PCR then raised library yield. The roughly 650 bp TCR product was size-selected on a 2% E-gel SizeSelection system after Ampure bead purification. Before pooling, libraries had their quality checked on a Bioanalyzer, their concentration measured with Qubit, and their quantity determined with the Kapa Library Quantification kit. An Illumina HiSeq 2500 sequenced the libraries paired-end 2 x 150 bp. To increase sequence diversity, roughly 23-30% phiX was spiked into each library pool. In the source study's methods: Quality-filtered reads were processed with the UMI-based MiGEC pipeline, which removed over 75% of raw TCR sequences during error correction. IMGT germline references were used for alignment of VDJ genes, and clonotypes were defined by a unique CDR3 amino acid sequence together with V-J genes. Clonal expansion, Shannon diversity, and CDR3 relatedness (CalcPairwiseDistances, ClusterSamples) were evaluated with VDJtools, and phylogenetic trees were built with CLCbio workbench. Clones with at least 8 unique UMIs were defined as expanded, with this threshold being based on coefficient-of-variation modelling across technical triplicates. TCRdb reran the public reads through fastp at Q25 and MiXCR, keeping productive beta chains. Here each entry gathers all rows of one CDR3 protein and keeps the most common genes and DNA. The V and J calls and clone size are TCRdb's, not the authors'. The sample table records over 65,000 distinct CDR3 sequences; 2.6% of these occur just once. 1.1% of the sample lies in the top ten.

Overall study results and their limits: TCR clonal expansion was highest in HAM/TSP patients and lowest in MS patients, with MS patients falling below even healthy controls. In phylogenetic analysis, the repertoires of 18 of 34 MS patients grouped into a cluster of related CDR3 sequences, which suggests a possible signature at the repertoire level. No identical CDR3 amino acid sequences were found to be shared among expanded clones across subjects, suggesting that TCR-beta repertoires were private in all groups. The MS cluster showed no association with clinical or MRI features, and the authors stated that larger cohorts are needed.

This clonotype has ten or more counts. Its antigen is currently not known. No much larger clone exists at a distance of one base, and base qualities are not known. The sequence derives from a woman aged 25 to 45 with multiple sclerosis. The V gene is TRBV25-1 and the J gene is TRBJ2-7; the D gene is possibly TRBD1, with 7 bases matching. Sequencing was carried out using PBMCs. This receptor carries the CDR3 CASSQRGTASTKQYF. The nucleotide sequence reads as follows: TGTGCCAGCAGTCAACGGGGGACAGCATCTACGAAGCAGTACTTC.